A selection of T cell receptor beta chains follows, all from one sample in a study of blood T cell repertoires in COVID-19. Libraries were prepared by immunoSEQ multiplex PCR; TCRdb keeps only in-frame clonotypes and omits some of them. This table has tens of thousands of clones, just over 85% appearing once. Sequenced sample: peripheral blood. These receptors all stem from a man aged 25 to 45 with acute or convalescent COVID-19. Each CDR3 is given with its conserved first and last residue. D genes are given only for firm matches. Size tells how often a clone was seen (once, few, many) or the class of an expanded clone, and some rows leave it out.

D gene	V gene	J gene	clone size	CDR3 DNA	CDR3 protein
TRBD2	TRBV7-3	TRBJ2-7	NA	TGTGCCAGCAGCGCGGGGGGCACCTACGAGCAGTACTTC	CASSAGGTYEQYF
NA	TRBV7-2	TRBJ2-5	NA	TGTGCCAGCAGCTTAAGCGGAGTGGAGGGGGAGACCCAGTACTTC	CASSLSGVEGETQYF
TRBD1	TRBV3-1/TRBV3-2	TRBJ2-1	NA	TGTGCCAGCAGCCAAAGATCAGGGGAGACAGGGGGGTCCTACAATGAGCAGTTCTTC	CASSQRSGETGGSYNEQFF
TRBD1	TRBV5-4	TRBJ1-2	NA	TGTGCCAGCAGCTCCTACAGGGGAGGCTATGGCTACACCTTC	CASSSYRGGYGYTF
NA	TRBV12-3/TRBV12-4	TRBJ2-1	once	TGTGCCAGCATTCTACTAGGATACAATGAGCAGTTCTTC	CASILLGYNEQFF
TRBD1	TRBV10-3	TRBJ2-7	NA	TGTGCCATCAGTGAGTCGGGACAGGGGACCCCCTCCTCCGAGCAGTACTTC	CAISESGQGTPSSEQYF
NA	TRBV7-6	TRBJ1-3	many	TGTGCCAGCAGCCCAGGAACTGGAAACACCATATATTTT	CASSPGTGNTIYF
NA	TRBV27	TRBJ2-1	NA	TGTGCCAGCAGTCGGTTCGGGAGCGTCAACAATGAGCAGTTCTTC	CASSRFGSVNNEQFF
TRBD2	TRBV7-8	TRBJ2-2	NA	TGTGCCAGCAGTTTACGTCAGCGGGAGGTGAACACCGGGGAGCTGTTTTTT	CASSLRQREVNTGELFF
NA	TRBV11-3	TRBJ2-3	NA	TGTGCCAGCAGTAAAACCACGGGGAATACGCAGTATTTT	CASSKTTGNTQYF
NA	TRBV11-2	TRBJ2-1	NA	TGTGCCAGCAGCTTGTCTCACCGGGACTTCGCCTACAATGAGCAGTTCTTC	CASSLSHRDFAYNEQFF
NA	TRBV6-5	TRBJ2-1	NA	TGTGCCAGCAGTTACCTAGGACCGTCGAGGGTCAATGAGCAGTTCTTC	CASSYLGPSRVNEQFF
NA	TRBV24-1	TRBJ1-4	NA	TGTGCCACCAGTGATCCCAACATGGATGAAAAACTGTTTTTT	CATSDPNMDEKLFF
NA	TRBV28	TRBJ2-3	NA	TGTGCCAGCAGTTTGGGGGCTGGCACGGCAGATACGCAGTATTTT	CASSLGAGTADTQYF
NA	TRBV3-1/TRBV3-2	TRBJ2-1	NA	TGTGCCAGCAGCCAATCTCCTAGGTCCCATGAGCAGTTCTTC	CASSQSPRSHEQFF
NA	TRBV28	TRBJ2-5	NA	TGTGCCAGCAGTAGACTGGGAGAGACCCAGTACTTC	CASSRLGETQYF
TRBD1	TRBV9	TRBJ2-1	NA	TGTGCCAGCAGCGTAGGGACAGGGGGCCTAGGGAATGAGCAGTTCTTC	CASSVGTGGLGNEQFF
NA	TRBV10-3	TRBJ2-1	few	TGTGCCATCAGTGACGAGCTCAATGAGCAGTTCTTC	CAISDELNEQFF
TRBD2	TRBV5-1	TRBJ2-5	NA	TGCGCCAGCAGCTGGCCTACCTCACTAGCGGGAGAAGAGACCCAGTACTTC	CASSWPTSLAGEETQYF
NA	TRBV19	TRBJ2-7	NA	TGTGCCAGTAGTATTGACTCAAGCTACGAGCAGTACTTC	CASSIDSSYEQYF
NA	TRBV6-5	TRBJ2-1	NA	TGTGCCAGCAGTTACACCCAGACAGCCCAGAAGATGATCTTC	CASSYTQTAQKMIF
TRBD1	TRBV7-9	TRBJ1-5	NA	TGTGCCAGCAGCTTGGGGACAGGGGTTTTTCAGCCCCAGCATTTT	CASSLGTGVFQPQHF
NA	TRBV5-1	TRBJ1-1	NA	TGCGCCAGCAGCTTCCAGGGTGGTCGGTACACTGAAGCTTTCTTT	CASSFQGGRYTEAFF
TRBD2	TRBV2	TRBJ2-3	NA	TGTGCCAGCACCGAGGGGAGGGATCCGCAGTATTTT	CASTEGRDPQYF
TRBD2	TRBV12-3/TRBV12-4	TRBJ2-7	NA	TGTGCCAGCAGAGTAGCGGGGGGTCGGGAGCAGTACTTC	CASRVAGGREQYF
TRBD1	TRBV12-3/TRBV12-4	TRBJ2-7	NA	TGTGCCAGCAGTCGCGGACAGGTTTACGAGCAGTACTTC	CASSRGQVYEQYF
NA	TRBV4-2	TRBJ2-3	NA	TGTGCCAGCAGCCAAGTTGGCACGGTTGGGGCCACAGATACGCAGTATTTT	CASSQVGTVGATDTQYF
TRBD2	TRBV3-1/TRBV3-2	TRBJ2-7	NA	TGTGCCAGCAGTTCGACTAGCGGGATTTCCTACGAGCAGTACTTC	CASSSTSGISYEQYF
TRBD1	TRBV24-1	TRBJ2-7	NA	TGTGCCACCGGCGACAAGACCGGGACAGGATCATACGAGCAGTACTTC	CATGDKTGTGSYEQYF
NA	TRBV19	TRBJ2-1	NA	TGTGCCAGTAGTTTCCTCCTCGGCAATGAGCAGTTCTTC	CASSFLLGNEQFF
NA	TRBV27	TRBJ2-7	NA	TGTGCCAGCAGTTTCTATAGGGGGAGTAGGGAGCAGTACTTC	CASSFYRGSREQYF
NA	TRBV4-2	TRBJ2-1	few	TGTGCCAGCAGCCAAGGTCAGGGGAGCGACCCCTACAATGAGCAGTTCTTC	CASSQGQGSDPYNEQFF
NA	TRBV3-1/TRBV3-2	TRBJ1-5	NA	TGTGCCAGCAGCCTATCAGGTGGGAATCAGCCCCAGCATTTT	CASSLSGGNQPQHF
NA	TRBV19	TRBJ2-3	NA	TGTGCCACATTCCTAAATCGGGACTTTCCCACCGTTGACACAGATACGCAGTATTTT	CATFLNRDFPTVDTDTQYF
NA	TRBV28	TRBJ1-3	NA	TGTGCCAGCAGTGCCGGACCTCCGGGACAAGCTGGAAACACCATATATTTT	CASSAGPPGQAGNTIYF
TRBD2	TRBV14	TRBJ2-1	NA	TGTGCCAGCAGCCAATTCACCGGGACTAGCGCGGGGCAGTTCTTC	CASSQFTGTSAGQFF
NA	TRBV5-1	TRBJ2-7	NA	TGCGCCAGCAGCTTTGGGGGGTACGAGCAGTACTTC	CASSFGGYEQYF
NA	TRBV30	TRBJ1-5	once	TGTGCCTGGAGCGCGGGACGGAGGGACCAGCCCCAGCATTTT	CAWSAGRRDQPQHF
TRBD1	TRBV5-8	TRBJ1-5	NA	TGTGCCAGCAGCTTCAGGGGGCACGGTCAGCCCCAGCATTTT	CASSFRGHGQPQHF
NA	TRBV28	TRBJ2-7	few	TGTGCCAGCAAGAAGACAGGAGGAGAGCAGTACTTC	CASKKTGGEQYF